Sequencing of this T cell receptor (beta chain) was carried out in a study of beta chain features in type 1 diabetes. Germline lookup yields CDR1 SGHTA and CDR2 FQGNSA. The CDR3 spans 13 residues. The V gene lost 5 bases and the J gene lost 5 bases, with 12 bases spanning the gap. cDNA synthesis used the whole RNA isolate, giving expressed TCRB sequences. Assay: immunoSEQ multiplex PCR; the TCRdb copy retains only in-frame clones and omits some. The data contain roughly 170,000 clones, approximately 13% of them singletons. The sequence came from a woman aged 18 to 35 in good health. This chain joins TRBV7-2 and TRBJ2-5; D gene uncertain. Sample: central memory CD4+ T cells from blood. The CDR3 nucleotides read TGTGCCAGCAGCGCTGAACTAAGGGAGACCCAGTACTTC. It yields the protein CASSAELRETQYF.